This T cell receptor beta chain was found in a study of OX40 agonist ivuxolimab in advanced cancers. The wider study: At under 85% male, the cohort had a mean age of 60 years, ranging from roughly 20 to 90. Allowance was made for prior anti-PD-1, anti-PD-L1 or anti-CTLA-4 therapy, and roughly 40% had some.

Germline values: CDR1 SEHNR, CDR2 FQNEAQ (reference sequence). This CDR3 comprises 16 residues. Trimming removed 1 base from V and 7 bases from J, with 19 bases in between. Only in-frame clones appear in the TCRdb table, and some are missing; sequencing was by immunoSEQ multiplex PCR. The sample has 35,000 or so clones, about 80% seen once. Here the sequenced sample was CD4+ or CD8+ T cells sorted from blood, taken in a trial of the OX40 agonist ivuxolimab. The chain couples TRBV7-9 to TRBJ1-2, with D possibly being TRBD1 (5 bases). This TCR derives from an adult with an advanced solid tumor such as melanoma, head and neck, liver or kidney cancer. CDR3 nucleotides: TGTGCCAGCAGCTTAGGCGCCTTTGGGACTTTGAGTGGCTACACCTTC. Encoded protein: CASSLGAFGTLSGYTF.